These T cell receptor beta chains were read from a single sample in a study of long-term antiretroviral therapy in people with HIV. Using immunoSEQ multiplex PCR, the repertoire was profiled, and TCRdb retains in-frame clones only, with some absent. The table records some 28,000 clones, 90% to 95% of them present only once. Sequenced here: unsorted PBMCs, sampled 6 to 6.5 years after starting antiretroviral therapy. The receptors were sampled from a man between 25 and 39 years old with HIV. Both conserved end residues are trimmed from each CDR3. The order of the fields is J gene, V gene, D gene, CDR3 protein. The D gene is left open where the match is weak.

j_gene: TRBJ2-2
v_gene: TRBV9
d_gene: TRBD2
CDR3aa: ASSAPGLAAPSNTGELF

j_gene: TRBJ1-3
v_gene: TRBV5-8
d_gene: -
CDR3aa: ASSRTSGNTIY

j_gene: TRBJ1-2
v_gene: TRBV6-5
d_gene: -
CDR3aa: ASSEKGHYGYT

j_gene: TRBJ1-4
v_gene: TRBV5-6
d_gene: -
CDR3aa: ASSLIATNEKLF

j_gene: TRBJ2-3
v_gene: TRBV5-6
d_gene: -
CDR3aa: ASSLGLGTQDTQY

j_gene: TRBJ1-5
v_gene: TRBV7-9
d_gene: TRBD1
CDR3aa: ASSQAGTGGKQPQH

j_gene: TRBJ1-1
v_gene: TRBV2
d_gene: TRBD1
CDR3aa: ASRSRQGWDTEAF

j_gene: TRBJ1-6
v_gene: TRBV30
d_gene: -
CDR3aa: ASTPSSYNSPLH

j_gene: TRBJ2-2
v_gene: TRBV5-1
d_gene: -
CDR3aa: ASSFKTTAGELF

j_gene: TRBJ2-3
v_gene: TRBV6-1
d_gene: TRBD1
CDR3aa: ASSRTGNRDTQY

j_gene: TRBJ2-7
v_gene: TRBV15
d_gene: TRBD1
CDR3aa: ATSREPGQGVEQY

j_gene: TRBJ2-7
v_gene: TRBV5-1
d_gene: -
CDR3aa: ASSLGSSATYEQY

j_gene: TRBJ2-3
v_gene: TRBV5-6
d_gene: TRBD2
CDR3aa: ASRVAGDTDTQY

j_gene: TRBJ2-5
v_gene: TRBV30
d_gene: -
CDR3aa: AWTKDQETQY

j_gene: TRBJ2-2
v_gene: TRBV7-3
d_gene: TRBD2
CDR3aa: ASSSAGLGGELF

j_gene: TRBJ1-1
v_gene: TRBV10-1
d_gene: TRBD1
CDR3aa: ASGSGQGNTEAF

j_gene: TRBJ1-1
v_gene: TRBV7-9
d_gene: TRBD1
CDR3aa: ASSFYDRGNTEAF

j_gene: TRBJ2-5
v_gene: TRBV6-5
d_gene: TRBD2
CDR3aa: ASSYLAGGLGETQY

j_gene: TRBJ1-4
v_gene: TRBV7-9
d_gene: -
CDR3aa: ASSRAQGTNEKLF

j_gene: TRBJ1-2
v_gene: TRBV27
d_gene: -
CDR3aa: ASSLFGSGVGYT

j_gene: TRBJ1-3
v_gene: TRBV7-9
d_gene: -
CDR3aa: ASSLEGGNTIY

j_gene: TRBJ2-5
v_gene: TRBV5-1
d_gene: TRBD1
CDR3aa: ASSSGQGAQETQY

j_gene: TRBJ2-5
v_gene: TRBV19
d_gene: -
CDR3aa: ASSITTRIQETQY

j_gene: TRBJ2-5
v_gene: TRBV7-3
d_gene: -
CDR3aa: ASSLRPGMDGTQY

j_gene: TRBJ1-1
v_gene: TRBV5-4
d_gene: -
CDR3aa: ASSGEGRWDTEAF

j_gene: TRBJ2-1
v_gene: TRBV9
d_gene: TRBD2
CDR3aa: ASPTTDSGSTYNEQF

j_gene: TRBJ2-7
v_gene: TRBV5-1
d_gene: TRBD2
CDR3aa: ASSLAGGSYEQY

j_gene: TRBJ2-7
v_gene: TRBV4-3
d_gene: -
CDR3aa: ASSLKLYEGGYEQY

j_gene: TRBJ1-4
v_gene: TRBV21-1
d_gene: -
CDR3aa: ASSPRTTSIEKLF

j_gene: TRBJ2-2
v_gene: TRBV15
d_gene: -
CDR3aa: ATSGENTGELF

j_gene: TRBJ2-5
v_gene: TRBV6-1
d_gene: TRBD2
CDR3aa: ASGERGQETQY

j_gene: TRBJ1-1
v_gene: TRBV18
d_gene: -
CDR3aa: ASSRQGMGPEAF

j_gene: TRBJ2-2
v_gene: TRBV6-5
d_gene: TRBD2
CDR3aa: ASSSGLAGWGELF

j_gene: TRBJ2-1
v_gene: TRBV28
d_gene: TRBD1
CDR3aa: ASSLGDRSYNEQF

j_gene: TRBJ2-4
v_gene: TRBV10-1
d_gene: -
CDR3aa: ASSPGDGKNIQY

j_gene: TRBJ2-1
v_gene: TRBV28
d_gene: TRBD2
CDR3aa: ASSYYGGGSYNEQF